This record looks at one T cell receptor (beta chain) sequence and its context. This sample is drawn from a study of blood T cell repertoires in COVID-19. About the study: Material from acute and convalescent COVID-19 was sourced from the United States, Italy and Spain.

This CDR3 is built from 16 residues. Looked up from germline, CDR1 is SGHTA and CDR2 is FQGNSA. The ends were cut back, 0 bases at V and 5 bases at J, with 16 bases in the middle. Only in-frame clones appear in the TCRdb table, and some are missing; sequencing was by immunoSEQ multiplex PCR. The sample has about 170,000 clones, approximately 92% seen once. Seattle participants joined during active infection and were tracked over time. Sequencing used peripheral blood. J is TRBJ2-5 and V is TRBV7-2, with a tentative D call TRBD2 (6 bases). This receptor was identified in a man younger than 40 with COVID-19, enrolled during active disease. The CDR3 DNA reads TGTGCCAGCAGCTTAGCAAGTGGGAATGGGGGGGAGACCCAGTACTTC. As protein: CASSLASGNGGETQYF.